This T cell receptor beta chain was captured in a study of T cell responses to AZD1222 COVID-19 vaccine. The CDR3 is made up of 15 amino acids. V gave up 2 bases and J gave up 3 bases, with 14 bases separating them. Germline loops: CDR1 MNHEY, CDR2 SVGEGT. Here immunoSEQ multiplex PCR was the method, and the copy in TCRdb shows in-frame clones only, minus some. In the table there are approximately 73,000 clones, 80% to 85% of which are singletons. This specimen consisted of peripheral blood, obtained on day 0 of AZD1222 vaccination. This sequence joins TRBV6-2 or TRBV6-3 and TRBJ2-7; D might be TRBD2 (7 bases). The sequence came from an adult in good health. The CDR3 protein is CASSYVGGADYEQYF. CDR3 sequence (DNA): TGTGCCAGCAGTTACGTAGGGGGGGCCGACTACGAGCAGTACTTC.